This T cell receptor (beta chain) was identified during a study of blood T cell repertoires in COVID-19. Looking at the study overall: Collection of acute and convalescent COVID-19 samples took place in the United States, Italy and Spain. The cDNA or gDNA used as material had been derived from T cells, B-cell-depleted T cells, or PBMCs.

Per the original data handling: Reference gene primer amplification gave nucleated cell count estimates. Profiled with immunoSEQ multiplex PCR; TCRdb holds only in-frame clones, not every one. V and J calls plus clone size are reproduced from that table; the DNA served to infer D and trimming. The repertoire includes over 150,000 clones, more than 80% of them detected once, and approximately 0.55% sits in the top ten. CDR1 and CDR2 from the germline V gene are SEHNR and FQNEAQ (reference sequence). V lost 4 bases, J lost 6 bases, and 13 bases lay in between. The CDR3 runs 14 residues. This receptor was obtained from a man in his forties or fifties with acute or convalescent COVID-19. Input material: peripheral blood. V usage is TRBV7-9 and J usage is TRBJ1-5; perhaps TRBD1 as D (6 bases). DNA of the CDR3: TGTGCCAGCAGCTCAGGGGCGGTTAGTCAGCCCCAGCATTTT. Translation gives CASSSGAVSQPQHF.